Below, 30 T cell receptor beta chains from the same sample are listed, as sequenced in a study of post-analysis software for immune sequencing data. Study results and caveats: Roughly five TRBV segments, including TRBV5-6, TRBV5-1 and TRBV20-1, were more frequent in patients than controls.

Libraries were made from TCR beta cDNA, and they carried unique molecular identifiers. TCRdb reprocessed the PCR reads via MiXCR and lists one record per CDR3 protein. The table lists roughly 400,000 distinct CDR3 sequences, less than 40% of them singletons. Antigens of these TCRs are unknown. The specimen was blood. The receptors were sampled from a girl aged 2 to 10 with multiple sclerosis.

This clonotype showed up just a few times. The chain links TRBV7-8 to TRBJ2-3; D might be TRBD2 (5 bases). Germline CDR1 reads SGHVS; CDR2 reads FQNEAQ. V lost 5 bases and J 3 bases, leaving 21 bases between the germline ends. This CDR3 is built from 17 residues. The CDR3 DNA reads TGTGCCAGCAGCCGGACCTCGAGGGCTAAGAGTACAGATACGCAGTATTTT. It translates to CASSRTSRAKSTDTQYF.

About this clonotype: A junction boundary mismatches the germline segment, possibly from a read error. The CDR3 region is CATSEASGDKDEQYF. Written as DNA, the CDR3 is TGTGCCACCAGTGAGGCGTCAGGGGATAAGGACGAGCAGTACTTC. V gene TRBV10-3 combines with J gene TRBJ2-4; D is perhaps TRBD1 (6 bases). The end of the DNA fits TRBJ2-7 better, so the J call may be wrong. This CDR3 comprises 15 residues. Germline CDR1 ENHRY, CDR2 SYGVKD.

The chain links TRBV2 to TRBJ1-1; 7 nucleotides align to TRBD1. The CDR3 totals 14 residues. Germline lookup yields CDR1 SNHLY and CDR2 FYNNEI. V trimming: 6 bases; J trimming: 1 base; junction bases outside the gene matches: 5. The CDR3 region is CASSAGTENTEAFF. CDR3 DNA sequence: TGTGCCAGCAGCGCCGGGACAGAGAACACTGAAGCTTTCTTT. The whole variable domain, remainder taken from reference TRBV2 and TRBJ1-1, is EPEVTQTPSHQVTQMGQEVILRCVPISNHLYFYWYRQILGQKVEFLVSFYNNEISEKSEIFDDQFSVERPDGSNFTLKIRSTKLEDSAMYFCASSAGTENTEAFFGQGTRLTVV.

This chain uses TRBV15 with TRBJ2-7, with D hard to call. Germline V gene sequence: CDR1 LNHNV, CDR2 YYDKDF (reference sequence). The CDR3 has 16 amino acids. The ends were cut back, 0 bases at V and 4 bases at J, with 16 bases in the middle. The CDR3 loop reads CATSRDPGVRPYEQYF. The CDR3 DNA is TGTGCCACCAGCAGAGATCCGGGCGTAAGGCCTTACGAGCAGTACTTC. Full variable domain (missing parts from reference TRBV15 and TRBJ2-7): DAMVIQNPRYQVTQFGKPVTLSCSQTLNHNVMYWYQQKSSQAPKLLFHYYDKDFNNEADTPDNFQSRRPNTSFCFLDIRSPGLGDTAMYLCATSRDPGVRPYEQYFGPGTRLTVT.

This clonotype was seen more than once but under ten times. The chain links TRBV29-1 to TRBJ1-5; D is unresolved. Deletions cut 4 bases from V and 6 bases from J, with 13 bases between. Germline V CDR1 and CDR2: SQVTM, ANQGSEA. The CDR3 contains 13 residues. CDR3 DNA: TGCAGCGTTGCTGTCGGTATAGGTCAGCCCCAGCATTTT. Protein sequence: CSVAVGIGQPQHF.

This clonotype was seen only a few times. V gene TRBV20-1 combines with J gene TRBJ2-7; D is tentatively TRBD1 or TRBD2 (7 bases each). The germline V and J ends were trimmed by 5 bases and 6 bases, with 17 bases remaining between them. In germline, CDR1 is DFQATT, CDR2 SNEGSKA (reference sequence). CDR3 length equals 13 residues. The chain's CDR3 is CSAPKTGRGEQYF. The DNA for the CDR3 is TGCAGTGCTCCCAAGACAGGGAGGGGCGAGCAGTACTTC.

On this clonotype itself: This may be a read error, as it is one base from a much larger clone. The rearrangement joins TRBV20-1 to TRBJ2-1; TRBD2 agrees at 9 bases. Trimming at V came to 3 bases and at J to 8 bases, leaving 14 bases not matched to a gene. CDR3 length: 16 residues. Germline CDR1 and CDR2: DFQATT and SNEGSKA (reference sequence). The CDR3 DNA follows: TGCAGTGCTAGTGGCTACGGGACTAGCTCTATGTATGAGCAGTTCTTC. Encoded protein: CSASGYGTSSMYEQFF.

This chain links TRBV5-1 with TRBJ2-1; 13 bases are shared with TRBD2. The closer fit of TRBJ2-7 to the DNA end suggests the J call may be wrong. The CDR3 covers 16 residues. Germline V lookup: CDR1 SGHRS, CDR2 YFSETQ. The CDR3 sequence is CASSLGTSGVYNEQYF. The CDR3 bases are TGCGCCAGCAGCTTAGGGACTAGCGGGGTCTACAATGAGCAGTACTTC.

This chain links TRBV20-1 with TRBJ2-1; maybe TRBD2 (6 bases). Looked up from germline, CDR1 is DFQATT and CDR2 is SNEGSKA (reference sequence). V lost 0 bases to trimming and J lost 2 bases, with 11 bases between them. This CDR3 region has 15 residues. CDR3 nucleotides: TGCAGTGCTAGAGATAGGAGGGGTACCTACAATGAGCAGTTCTTC. Protein product: CSARDRRGTYNEQFF.

The chain couples TRBV12-3 or TRBV12-4 to TRBJ2-2; 9 bases are shared with TRBD1. The CDR3 runs to 15 residues. V was pared by 7 bases and J by 6 bases, with 9 bases of the junction left unmatched. The CDR3 bases are TGTGCCAGCATTAGGGACAGGGCAAATCCCGGGGAGCTGTTTTTT. Its protein is CASIRDRANPGELFF.

For the CDR3, the DNA is TGTGCCAGCAGCGAGACAGGGGGCGGTTATGGCTACACCTTC. Protein: CASSETGGGYGYTF. The chain has TRBV7-9 and TRBJ1-2, with 10 bases lining up with TRBD1. The CDR3 extends over 14 amino acids. Germline V gene sequence: CDR1 SEHNR, CDR2 FQNEAQ (reference sequence). Unmatched junction bases numbered 5, after V lost 5 bases and J lost 5 bases.

Remarks on this clonotype: The CDR3 carries no conserved terminal phenylalanine or tryptophan, so it likely arises from a read error. This chain joins TRBV29-1 and TRBJ2-1; D is undetermined. CDR1 is SQVTM, CDR2 ANQGSEA, per germline. V lost 4 bases, J lost 8 bases, and 24 bases lay in between. The CDR3 consists of 16 residues. The CDR3 protein is CSVGSPDQFGFDEQFL. In nucleotides, the CDR3 is TGCAGCGTTGGTTCTCCCGATCAATTCGGGTTCGATGAGCAGTTCTTA.

The rearrangement links TRBV30 to TRBJ2-7; no definite D call. Trimming removed 0 bases from V and 4 bases from J, with 7 bases in between. There are 12 residues in the CDR3. In germline, CDR1 is GTSNPN, CDR2 SVGIG (reference sequence). The CDR3 coding sequence is TGTGCCTGGAGTGTAGTGGGGTACGAGCAGTACTTC. It is translated as CAWSVVGYEQYF. Based on the CDR3 plus reference TRBV30 and TRBJ2-7, the full variable domain is SQTIHQWPATLVQPVGSPLSLECTVEGTSNPNLYWYRQAAGRGLQLLFYSVGIGQISSEVPQNLSASRPQDRQFILSSKKLLLSDSGFYLCAWSVVGYEQYFGPGTRLTVT.

This chain connects TRBV12-3 or TRBV12-4 to TRBJ2-5, with 14 bases lining up with TRBD2. The J call is doubtful: the DNA matches TRBJ2-7 better. There are 18 residues in the CDR3. DNA for the CDR3: TGTGCCAGCAGTTTGAGGGTCGGACTAGCGGGAGGTGGTTACGAGCAGTACTTC. Its protein is CASSLRVGLAGGGYEQYF.

This clonotype has more than one count but fewer than ten. The chain links TRBV5-6 to TRBJ2-1, with 10 nucleotides matching TRBD1. The CDR3 consists of 18 residues. Losses at the gene ends were 2 bases for V and 5 bases for J; bases not matched to a gene: 13. Germline V gene lookup returns CDR1 SGHDT and CDR2 YYEEEE. CDR3 bases: TGTGCCAGCAGCTTCGAGCCTGGGCCGGGACAGGGGAACAATGAGCAGTTCTTC. Protein product: CASSFEPGPGQGNNEQFF.

This clonotype was detected only a few times. The V call is TRBV5-1, the J call TRBJ2-5; 10 bases are shared with TRBD1. The junction had 3 bases not matched to a gene; V was cut back by 1 base and J by 0 bases. CDR3 length equals 16 residues. In germline, CDR1 is SGHRS, CDR2 YFSETQ. The chain's CDR3 is CASSLWGQGNQETQYF. CDR3 DNA sequence: TGCGCCAGCAGCTTGTGGGGACAGGGGAACCAAGAGACCCAGTACTTC.

CDR3 in DNA: TGTGCCAGCAGTTTACCCCCTGGGGGAGAAGAGGCAGAGACCCAGTACTTC. Protein sequence: CASSLPPGGEEAETQYF. The chain links TRBV28 to TRBJ2-5; possibly TRBD1 or TRBD2 for D (5 bases each). This CDR3 is built from 17 residues. CDR1 is MDHEN, CDR2 SYDVKM, per germline. Trimming left V 2 bases short and J 4 bases short, with 20 bases between.

The chain is built from TRBV29-1 and TRBJ2-1; D possibly matches TRBD1 or TRBD2 (5 bases each). V was shortened by 8 bases and J by 4 bases, with 18 bases between the two germline ends. Per germline, CDR1 SQVTM and CDR2 ANQGSEA. CDR3 length: 14 amino acids. In DNA form, the CDR3 reads TGCAGCCTCCTGGGACCCAAGGGGTACAATGAGCAGTTCTTC. Translated: CSLLGPKGYNEQFF.

There are a few counts of this clonotype. The gene calls are TRBV7-8 and TRBJ2-1; D is perhaps TRBD2 (5 bases). This CDR3 contains 13 residues. Trimming pared 5 bases from V and 7 bases from J, leaving 12 bases between. Germline values: CDR1 SGHVS, CDR2 FQNEAQ. The CDR3 nucleotides read TGTGCCAGCAGCGAAATCTCGGGGAATGAGCAGTTCTTC. This encodes CASSEISGNEQFF.

The chain recombines TRBV5-1 with TRBJ2-3, with D uncertain. Germline V gene lookup returns CDR1 SGHRS and CDR2 YFSETQ. With 0 bases removed from V and 6 bases from J, the gap between germline ends came to 14 bases. The CDR3 runs to 15 residues. CDR3 sequence (DNA): TGCGCCAGCAGCTTGGAGTCCAGCTTGGCGGATACGCAGTATTTT. It translates to CASSLESSLADTQYF.

The chain employs TRBV5-5 and TRBJ1-4; 7 bases map to TRBD1. J lost 5 bases, V lost 4 bases, and 8 bases had no gene match. Germline V gives CDR1 SGHKS, CDR2 YYEKEE (reference sequence). The CDR3 runs to 15 residues. The CDR3 bases are TGTGCCAGCAGCAGGGGGGACAGAAGAAATGAAAAACTGTTTTTT. As protein: CASSRGDRRNEKLFF.

This clonotype was counted at least ten times. This chain joins TRBV6-6 and TRBJ1-2; D may be TRBD1 (6 bases). The V end lost 0 bases, the J end lost 4 bases, and 15 bases lay between the germline ends. From germline, CDR1 is MNHNY and CDR2 SVGAGI (reference sequence). CDR3 size: 16 residues. The CDR3 reads CASSYSLQGPGYGYTF. The CDR3 bases are TGTGCCAGCAGTTACTCTTTACAGGGTCCTGGCTATGGCTACACCTTC.

V usage is TRBV11-2 and J usage is TRBJ1-2; D is undetermined. The CDR3 spans 13 residues. Germline lookup yields CDR1 SGHAT and CDR2 FQNNGV. V shed 2 bases and J shed 7 bases, with 11 bases lying between them. This CDR3 reads CASSLYAGSGYTF. The CDR3 DNA is TGTGCCAGCAGCTTATACGCGGGTTCTGGCTACACCTTC. The full variable domain, rest sourced from reference TRBV11-2 and TRBJ1-2, is EAGVAQSPRYKIIEKRQSVAFWCNPISGHATLYWYQQILGQGPKLLIQFQNNGVVDDSQLPKDRFSAERLKGVDSTLKIQPAKLEDSAVYLCASSLYAGSGYTFGSGTRLTVV.

The chain carries TRBV6-6 and TRBJ2-3; D perhaps matches TRBD1 (6 bases). Germline V gene lookup returns CDR1 MNHNY and CDR2 SVGAGI (reference sequence). Trimming removed 5 bases at V and 6 bases at J, with 15 bases between. This CDR3 contains 14 residues. The chain's CDR3 is CASSQQGWSDTQYF. DNA of the CDR3: TGTGCCAGCAGTCAACAGGGTTGGTCGGATACGCAGTATTTT.

This clonotype was seen only a few times. This chain joins TRBV12-3 or TRBV12-4 and TRBJ2-3; 7 bases are a match to TRBD1. V lost 6 bases, J lost 4 bases, and 7 bases stayed unmatched. The CDR3 is 14 amino acids. The CDR3 DNA reads as TGTGCCAGCAGACAGGGGCGACAATCAGATACGCAGTATTTT. It translates to CASRQGRQSDTQYF.

The rearrangement links TRBV7-6 to TRBJ2-3; no clear D gene. The germline V and J ends were trimmed by 4 bases and 6 bases, with 11 bases remaining between them. CDR3 length equals 13 residues. The germline V gene encodes CDR1 SGHVS and CDR2 FNYEAQ. The CDR3 DNA follows: TGTGCCAGCAGCTCGATGTCTGGGGATACGCAGTATTTT. Residues: CASSSMSGDTQYF.

This chain joins TRBV6-2 or TRBV6-3 and TRBJ2-3, with D hard to call. Between the trimmed V and J ends, which lost 4 bases and 6 bases, there was a span of 32 bases. The CDR3 spans 20 residues. CDR1 and CDR2 from the germline V gene are MNHEY and SVGEGT. For the CDR3, the DNA is TGTGCCAGCAGTTCCTGGCCCCTTAGTAAGCCGGATCCCGACGGGGATACGCAGTATTTT. It yields the protein CASSSWPLSKPDPDGDTQYF.

The table lists this clonotype with a few counts. The chain links TRBV5-6 to TRBJ2-5; weak D call: TRBD1 (5 bases). V shed 0 bases and J shed 2 bases, with 11 bases lying between them. Germline V gene sequence: CDR1 SGHDT, CDR2 YYEEEE. CDR3 length: 15 residues. This chain's CDR3 is CASSLVSRTQETQYF. DNA of the CDR3: TGTGCCAGCAGCTTGGTAAGCAGGACACAAGAGACCCAGTACTTC.

This chain connects TRBV6-4 to TRBJ2-3; a weak D match, TRBD2 (5 bases). Per germline, CDR1 MRHNA and CDR2 SNTAGT. V lost 3 bases, J lost 2 bases, and 9 bases lay in between. The CDR3 totals 14 residues. CDR3 sequence: CASSDSGFTDTQYF. The CDR3 DNA is TGTGCCAGCAGTGATTCGGGGTTCACAGATACGCAGTATTTT.

J is TRBJ1-6 and V is TRBV2; D remains ambiguous. Germline assignment: CDR1 SNHLY and CDR2 FYNNEI. The CDR3 extends over 15 amino acids. V lost 5 bases to trimming and J lost 0 bases, with 8 bases between them. CDR3 nucleotides: TGTGCCAGCAGTCCAACCGACTCCTATAATTCACCCCTCCACTTT. Amino acid sequence: CASSPTDSYNSPLHF.